Listed here are 32 T cell receptor beta chains from one sample, sequenced in a study of molecular identifiers for immune sequencing clone quantification (dated by TCRdb to the late 2010s). The method behind the library was PCR. The sample was run on a NextSeq 500. TCRdb passed the public sequencing reads through fastp at Q25 and MiXCR, retaining productive beta sequences. Rows are unified per CDR3 protein, each entry keeping the most common DNA and genes. The sample profile shows more than 550,000 distinct CDR3 sequences; approximately 24% of them were found once. The top ten hold 0.7% to 0.95% of the sample. Sequencing input: naive CD8+ T cells from blood, with Jurkat cell RNA spiked in. This specimen's cell subset or site label, per the study, means: FACS-sorted CD8+CD4-CCR7+CD45RA+ naive T cells. The origin of the receptors is a human donor in good health. Some libraries in this study had Jurkat cell RNA spiked in.

V and J are TRBV20-1 and TRBJ2-2; 14 bases agree with TRBD2. The germline V gene encodes CDR1 DFQATT and CDR2 SNEGSKA (reference sequence). V trimming: 5 bases; J trimming: 7 bases; junction bases outside the gene matches: 9. The length of the CDR3 is 16 residues. The CDR3 reads CSARGLAGGVIGELFF. CDR3 sequence (DNA): TGCAGTGCTCGCGGACTAGCGGGAGGAGTAATCGGGGAGCTGTTTTTT.

This clonotype was recorded at least ten times. The chain is built from TRBV12-3 or TRBV12-4 and TRBJ2-3, with D hard to call. CDR3 length: 14 amino acids. Deletions cut 6 bases from V and 2 bases from J, with 12 bases between. CDR3 in amino acids: CASRAAELTDTQYF. The CDR3 DNA sequence: TGTGCCAGCAGGGCTGCGGAACTCACAGATACGCAGTATTTT.

The gene calls are TRBV7-9 and TRBJ2-1, with a weak D call TRBD2 (6 bases). Trimming stripped 3 bases from V and 1 base from J, with 13 bases between. The length of the CDR3 is 16 residues. CDR1 and CDR2 (germline): SEHNR, FQNEAQ (reference sequence). In DNA form, the CDR3 reads TGTGCCAGCAGCTTTTTGACTAGTTTTTCCTACAATGAGCAGTTCTTC. Translation: CASSFLTSFSYNEQFF.

The genes are TRBV27 and TRBJ2-7, with D tentatively TRBD1 (5 bases). The CDR3 is 15 amino acids. V was clipped by 0 bases and J by 5 bases, with 14 bases between them. Germline V gene sequence: CDR1 MNHEY, CDR2 SMNVEV (reference sequence). In DNA form, the CDR3 reads TGTGCCAGCAGTTTATCGCCCAGGGAAAACCACGAGCAGTACTTC. This codes for CASSLSPRENHEQYF.

The chain links TRBV7-6 to TRBJ2-3, with D tentatively TRBD1 or TRBD2 (6 bases each). The CDR3 is made up of 16 amino acids. Germline loops: CDR1 SGHVS, CDR2 FNYEAQ. Trimming shortened V by 4 bases and J by 0 bases, and 14 bases separated the two germline ends. The CDR3 spells CASSYPKGGSTDTQYF. CDR3 bases: TGTGCCAGCAGCTACCCGAAGGGGGGCAGCACAGATACGCAGTATTTT.

This clonotype has at least ten counts. The gene calls are TRBV9 and TRBJ2-2; tentative D call: TRBD2 (5 bases). The germline gives CDR1 SGDLS, CDR2 YYNGEE. Trimming cost V 1 base and J 7 bases, with 5 bases left between them. The CDR3 extends over 12 amino acids. Written as DNA, the CDR3 is TGTGCCAGCAGCGTACGGGACGGGGAGCTGTTTTTT. Encoded protein: CASSVRDGELFF.

The chain uses TRBV19 and TRBJ2-1, with 11 bases that match TRBD2. The V and J ends lost 1 base and 6 bases, in that order; junction bases with no gene match: 2. The CDR3 has 15 residues. CDR1 is LNHDA and CDR2 is SQIVND in the germline V gene (reference sequence). Written as DNA, the CDR3 is TGTGCCAGTAGTATAGGGACTAGCGGGTTCAATGAGCAGTTCTTC. Amino acid sequence: CASSIGTSGFNEQFF.

This chain uses TRBV10-3 with TRBJ2-3, with D maybe TRBD1 (5 bases). From germline, CDR1 is ENHRY and CDR2 SYGVKD. This CDR3 region has 14 residues. V lost 2 bases and J 3 bases, leaving 9 bases between the germline ends. The CDR3 sequence: CAISEKGRTDTQYF. DNA for the CDR3: TGTGCCATCAGTGAGAAGGGGCGGACAGATACGCAGTATTTT.

CDR3 DNA: TGCGCCAGCAGTCCCGGTCCCGAATATCTAGAGCAGTACTTC. Encoded protein: CASSPGPEYLEQYF. The chain is built from TRBV4-1 and TRBJ2-7; the D is unclear. The CDR3 sequence is 14 residues long. The germline V gene has CDR1 MGHRA and CDR2 YSYEKL. V was trimmed by 6 bases and J by 7 bases, leaving 19 bases between them.

This clonotype was observed at least ten times. The chain links TRBV24-1 to TRBJ2-2, with 7 bases that match TRBD1. V lost 4 bases and J lost 7; bases outside the gene matches: 11. Germline CDR1 and CDR2: KGHDR and SFDVKD. CDR3 length: 16 residues. In nucleotides, the CDR3 is TGTGCCACCAGTGAAGCATTGACAGGGTGGATCGGGGAGCTGTTTTTT. It codes for CATSEALTGWIGELFF.

The CDR3 DNA follows: TGTGCCAGCACAGACACTACCTATAACTTGAACACCGGGGAGCTGTTTTTT. It codes for CASTDTTYNLNTGELFF. The chain combines TRBV12-3 or TRBV12-4 with TRBJ2-2; D is undetermined. V gave up 7 bases and J gave up 1 base, with 19 bases separating them. The CDR3 is 17 residues long.

This clonotype was counted many times. The rearrangement joins TRBV4-2 to TRBJ2-1; TRBD2 is a possible D gene (6 bases). This CDR3 spans 16 amino acids. Germline values: CDR1 LGHNA, CDR2 YNFKEQ. Trimming cost V 0 bases and J 8 bases, with 17 bases left between them. CDR3: CASSQDVSGVPDEQFF. In nucleotides, the CDR3 is TGTGCCAGCAGCCAAGATGTTAGCGGAGTGCCCGATGAGCAGTTCTTC.

Worth noting for this clonotype: A much larger clone lies one base from this, so it may be a read error. V and J are TRBV6-5 and TRBJ2-7, with a possible D match to TRBD1 (7 bases). The germline CDR1 and CDR2 sequences are MNHEY and SVGAGI. The length of the CDR3 is 14 residues. The CDR3 loop reads CASCYNPGGYEQYF. Written as DNA, the CDR3 is TGTGCCAGCTGTTACAACCCAGGGGGGTACGAGCAGTACTTC.

This clonotype was seen more than once but under ten times. The chain employs TRBV14 and TRBJ2-7; D may be TRBD2 (6 bases). Germline loops: CDR1 SGHDN, CDR2 FVKESK. CDR3 length: 14 residues. V was trimmed by 1 base and J by 3 bases, leaving 10 bases between them. CDR3 coding DNA: TGTGCCAGCAGCCAAGGTTTCGGGGGCTACGAGCAGTACTTC. Translation gives CASSQGFGGYEQYF.

The V and J genes are TRBV13 and TRBJ2-1; D uncertain. Germline V CDR1 and CDR2: PRHDT, FYEKMQ (reference sequence). The V end was cut by 2 bases, the J end by 3 bases, with 8 bases between. The CDR3 runs 14 residues. CDR3 region: CASSLRTDYNEQFF. For the CDR3, the DNA is TGTGCCAGCAGCTTAAGGACGGACTACAATGAGCAGTTCTTC.

In this sample, this clonotype turned up many times. V gene TRBV6-5 combines with J gene TRBJ1-5; D possibly corresponds to TRBD1 (5 bases). The CDR3 is 15 amino acids. Germline assignment: CDR1 MNHEY and CDR2 SVGAGI. Trimming stripped 2 bases from V and 4 bases from J, with 12 bases between. CDR3 in DNA: TGTGCCAGCAGTTACGCGGGGGGGGGGAATCAGCCCCAGCATTTT. Translation: CASSYAGGGNQPQHF.

This clonotype appeared a few times. The chain links TRBV4-3 to TRBJ2-7, with 8 nucleotides matching TRBD2. Losses at the gene ends were 0 bases for V and 4 bases for J; bases not matched to a gene: 11. Per the germline V gene, CDR1 is LGHNA and CDR2 is YSLEER. The CDR3 sequence is 17 residues long. The CDR3 nucleotides are TGCGCCAGCAGCCAAGATATCTTGGCTAGCGGGCGGTACGAGCAGTACTTC. Its translation is CASSQDILASGRYEQYF.

This clonotype was counted ten times or more. The chain combines TRBV9 with TRBJ2-3; D gene unclear. There are 13 residues in the CDR3. Germline V gene sequence: CDR1 SGDLS, CDR2 YYNGEE. Deletions cut 4 bases from V and 1 base from J, with 7 bases between. CDR3 in DNA: TGTGCCAGCAGCTTTCTACGCACAGATACGCAGTATTTT. Its translation: CASSFLRTDTQYF.

This clonotype was found many times. This rearrangement joins TRBV2 to TRBJ2-3, with a tentative D call TRBD1 (6 bases). The CDR3 consists of 15 residues. V lost 3 bases, J lost 7 bases, and 17 bases lay in between. Per germline, CDR1 SNHLY and CDR2 FYNNEI. This chain's CDR3 is CASSDSSAGTHTQYF. DNA of the CDR3: TGTGCCAGCAGTGATAGTAGCGCAGGGACACATACGCAGTATTTT.

This rearrangement joins TRBV28 to TRBJ2-3, with 11 bases matching TRBD2. The germline V gene encodes CDR1 MDHEN and CDR2 SYDVKM. With 2 bases clipped from V and 5 bases from J, the junction kept 6 bases outside the gene matches. The CDR3 spans 16 residues. The CDR3 DNA is TGTGCCAGCAGTTTAGTAGCGGGAGGGCCAGGAGATACGCAGTATTTT. It specifies CASSLVAGGPGDTQYF.

The table lists this clonotype with many counts. The J gene is TRBJ2-1, the V gene TRBV24-1; 13 positions agree with TRBD2. The germline V gene has CDR1 KGHDR and CDR2 SFDVKD. CDR3 length: 17 amino acids. V trimming: 4 bases; J trimming: 4 bases; junction bases outside the gene matches: 6. The CDR3, as DNA: TGTGCCACCAGTGAGTGGACTAGCGGGAGTAGTTACAATGAGCAGTTCTTC. Translated: CATSEWTSGSSYNEQFF.

This clonotype has a handful of counts. This may be a read error, as it is one base from a much larger clone. V and J are TRBV7-2 and TRBJ1-5; the D is unclear. The CDR3 runs to 14 residues. Germline V lookup: CDR1 SGHTA, CDR2 FQGNSA. CDR3 bases: TGTGCCAGCAGCGAGGACGGCGCCAATCAGCTCCAGCATTTT. Its translation is CASSEDGANQLQHF.

This clonotype showed up many times. This rearrangement joins TRBV6-5 to TRBJ2-7, with 7 nucleotides matching TRBD1. This CDR3 comprises 14 residues. V dropped 5 bases and J dropped 4; count of bases not matched to a gene: 8. Germline V gives CDR1 MNHEY, CDR2 SVGAGI. This chain's CDR3 is CASSQQGPPYEQYF. CDR3 nucleotides: TGTGCCAGCAGTCAACAGGGGCCGCCGTACGAGCAGTACTTC.

The V gene is TRBV19, the J gene TRBJ1-1; the D is unclear. V dropped 3 bases and J dropped 2 bases, with 13 bases sitting between them. Germline V gives CDR1 LNHDA, CDR2 SQIVND (reference sequence). There are 15 residues in the CDR3. The CDR3 region is CASSIGGAINTEAFF. The CDR3 DNA sequence: TGTGCCAGTAGTATCGGCGGTGCTATTAACACTGAAGCTTTCTTT.

V gene TRBV13 combines with J gene TRBJ1-1; D not certain. Germline V CDR1 and CDR2: PRHDT, FYEKMQ (reference sequence). The CDR3 has 14 residues. Trimming took off 7 bases at V and 12 bases at J, with 24 bases between the two ends. The DNA of the CDR3 is TGTGCCAGCAAAAATTATATTGAGGGCCCTAAAACTTTCTTT. This gives the protein CASKNYIEGPKTFF.

The J gene is TRBJ2-7, the V gene TRBV14, with D unresolved. Germline V gene data show CDR1 as SGHDN and CDR2 as FVKESK. The germline V and J ends were trimmed by 2 bases and 2 bases, with 7 bases remaining between them. This CDR3 comprises 13 residues. The CDR3 region is CASSQSQTYEQYF. CDR3 in DNA: TGTGCCAGCAGCCAATCCCAGACCTACGAGCAGTACTTC.

Many counts were recorded for this clonotype. The chain links TRBV10-1 to TRBJ2-7; either TRBD1 or TRBD2 may supply D (5 bases each). V was clipped by 6 bases and J by 4 bases, with 16 bases between them. The CDR3 runs 14 residues. Germline values: CDR1 WNHNN, CDR2 SYGVQD (reference sequence). CDR3 nucleotides: TGCGCCAGCAGAAACGGGACCCCTGGGTACGAGCAGTACTTC. As protein: CASRNGTPGYEQYF.

This clonotype was picked up many times. The rearrangement uses TRBV27 and TRBJ2-7, with 8 bases fitting TRBD1. Germline V gene lookup returns CDR1 MNHEY and CDR2 SMNVEV (reference sequence). This CDR3 comprises 16 residues. V dropped 6 bases and J dropped 3; count of bases not matched to a gene: 13. The CDR3 bases are TGTGCCAGCAGGAGGACACGGGACAGGTCGGGCTACGAGCAGTACTTC. Translation: CASRRTRDRSGYEQYF.

This clonotype was seen many times. DNA for the CDR3: TGCAGCGTAGCACCGGGACAGGGAATGTACGAGCAGTACTTC. This sequence encodes CSVAPGQGMYEQYF. The V and J genes are TRBV29-1 and TRBJ2-7; 9 bases line up with TRBD1. The trim removed 6 bases at V and 4 bases at J, leaving 10 bases unmatched. Germline loops: CDR1 SQVTM, CDR2 ANQGSEA. The CDR3 contains 14 residues.

The gene calls are TRBV10-2 and TRBJ2-3, with no clear D. CDR1 WSHSY and CDR2 SAAADI come from the germline V gene. This CDR3 has 14 amino acids. V was clipped by 2 bases and J by 0 bases, with 6 bases between them. The CDR3 nucleotides read TGCGCCAGCAGTGAGAACAAAAGCACAGATACGCAGTATTTT. Translated: CASSENKSTDTQYF.

This clonotype appeared a few times. The rearrangement links TRBV10-3 to TRBJ2-7; TRBD2 is a possible D gene (6 bases). The ends were cut back, 11 bases at V and 9 bases at J, with 14 bases in the middle. The germline V gene has CDR1 ENHRY and CDR2 SYGVKD. This CDR3 region has 10 residues. The CDR3 DNA follows: TGTGCCCCGGGGAGGTGTGTGCAGTACTTC. This sequence encodes CAPGRCVQYF.

Concerning this clonotype itself: At one of its ends the junction is not consistent with the germline gene, which may arise from a read error. This rearrangement joins TRBV27 to TRBJ2-3; possible D gene TRBD2, 5 bases. CDR1 is MNHEY, CDR2 SMNVEV, per germline (reference sequence). The CDR3 loop spans 15 amino acids. The CDR3 DNA is TGTGCCAGCAGTTTGGTACTAGATAGCACAGATACGCGGTATTTT. Amino acids: CASSLVLDSTDTRYF.